Listed here are 32 T cell receptor beta chains from one sample, sequenced in a study of blood T cell repertoires in COVID-19. Using immunoSEQ multiplex PCR, the repertoire was profiled, and TCRdb retains in-frame clones only, with some absent. The data hold about 150,000 clones, with about 85% observed a single time. The sequencing input was peripheral blood. These receptors were obtained from an elderly man with COVID-19, enrolled during active disease.

This clone has a single count. The rearrangement joins TRBV6-1 to TRBJ2-5, with no clear D. V lost 1 base to trimming and J lost 2 bases, with 8 bases between them. There are 14 residues in the CDR3. The germline V gene has CDR1 MNHNS and CDR2 SASEGT. Here the CDR3 DNA reads TGTGCCAGCAGTGAAGATGTCAGTCAAGAGACCCAGTACTTC. Translating it yields CASSEDVSQETQYF.

The chain uses TRBV7-2 and TRBJ2-7; D perhaps matches TRBD2 (5 bases). Trimming took off 5 bases at V and 1 base at J, with 9 bases between the two ends. Germline values: CDR1 SGHTA, CDR2 FQGNSA. The CDR3 is 13 amino acids. The chain's CDR3 is CASSLRVSYEQYF. CDR3 nucleotides: TGTGCCAGCAGCCTGAGGGTATCCTACGAGCAGTACTTC. Full variable domain (remainder filled in from reference TRBV7-2 and TRBJ2-7): GAGVSQSPSNKVTEKGKDVELRCDPISGHTALYWYRQSLGQGLEFLIYFQGNSAPDKSGLPSDRFSAERTGGSVSTLTIQRTQQEDSAVYLCASSLRVSYEQYFGPGTRLTVT.

The CDR3 loop is CASSESTGDYEQYF. Here the CDR3 DNA reads TGTGCCAGCAGTGAATCGACAGGGGACTACGAGCAGTACTTC. The gene calls are TRBV25-1 and TRBJ2-7; 8 positions agree with TRBD1. CDR1 and CDR2 (germline): MGHDK, SYGVNS. The CDR3 is 14 residues long. Unmatched junction bases numbered 2, after V lost 1 base and J lost 3 bases.

The chain carries TRBV5-1 and TRBJ1-1; D gene uncertain. The CDR3 covers 14 residues. Trimming removed 3 bases from V and 0 bases from J, with 9 bases in between. The germline V gene encodes CDR1 SGHRS and CDR2 YFSETQ. CDR3 DNA: TGCGCCAGCAGCTCACGGGGATTGAACACTGAAGCTTTCTTT. Protein sequence: CASSSRGLNTEAFF.

The chain combines TRBV15 with TRBJ1-2; 9 nucleotides match TRBD1. Unmatched junction bases numbered 6, after V lost 3 bases and J lost 4 bases. From germline, CDR1 is LNHNV and CDR2 YYDKDF (reference sequence). The CDR3 totals 15 residues. CDR3 loop: CATSRPGQGLYGYTF. CDR3 DNA sequence: TGTGCCACCAGCAGGCCGGGACAGGGCCTCTATGGCTACACCTTC.

The chain links TRBV3-1 (or the pseudogene TRBV3-2) to TRBJ1-2; 10 bases fit TRBD1. V trimming: 4 bases; J trimming: 8 bases; junction bases outside the gene matches: 7. There are 14 residues in the CDR3. CDR1 and CDR2 (germline): LGHDT, YNNKEL (reference sequence). The DNA for the CDR3 is TGTGCCAGCAGCCTGCGACAGGGGGCGAGAGGCTACACCTTC. It specifies CASSLRQGARGYTF.

As for this clone: This specimen includes other DNA sequences encoding the same CDR3. This sequence joins TRBV9 and TRBJ1-2; D possibly corresponds to TRBD1 (6 bases). The CDR3 has 13 residues. CDR1 and CDR2 from the germline V gene are SGDLS and YYNGEE. The germline V and J ends were trimmed by 0 bases and 4 bases, with 7 bases remaining between them. For the CDR3, the DNA is TGTGCCAGCAGCGTAGAAGGGGGCTATGGCTACACCTTC. Its translation: CASSVEGGYGYTF.

The rearrangement joins TRBV10-2 to TRBJ1-3, with unresolved D. Germline V CDR1 and CDR2: WSHSY, SAAADI. V was clipped by 8 bases and J by 3 bases, with 17 bases between them. This CDR3 spans 15 amino acids. The CDR3 protein is CASGPGGSGGNTIYF. CDR3 coding DNA: TGCGCCAGCGGCCCGGGAGGTTCGGGTGGAAACACCATATATTTT.

CDR3 coding DNA: TGTGCCAGCAGCGGTCCGGGGGGGGTGAACACTGAAGCTTTCTTT. It translates to CASSGPGGVNTEAFF. The chain carries TRBV6-5 and TRBJ1-1; perhaps TRBD1 as D (5 bases). V lost 6 bases and J 0 bases, leaving 14 bases between the germline ends. Germline-derived CDR1 and CDR2 are MNHEY and SVGAGI. CDR3 size: 15 residues.

This clone appeared once. The V and J genes are TRBV27 and TRBJ2-7; the match to TRBD2 covers 7 bases. Germline CDR1 and CDR2: MNHEY and SMNVEV (reference sequence). Trimming at V came to 4 bases and at J to 4 bases, leaving 13 bases not matched to a gene. The CDR3 spans 16 residues. CDR3 coding DNA: TGTGCCAGCAGTTGGGGACCGGGAGGAGTCGGGTACGAGCAGTACTTC. It translates to CASSWGPGGVGYEQYF.

This clone has more than one count but fewer than ten. The rearrangement uses TRBV11-3 and TRBJ1-3, with 9 nucleotides matching TRBD1. The CDR3 is made up of 14 amino acids. The junction had 2 bases not matched to a gene; V was cut back by 4 bases and J by 4 bases. CDR1 SGHNT and CDR2 YENEEA come from the germline V gene. As DNA, the CDR3 is TGTGCCAGCAGCTGGGGACAGGGAGGAAACACCATATATTTT. Its translation: CASSWGQGGNTIYF.

The DNA of the CDR3 is TGTGCCAGCAGCCAATACACAGGGGGAGATCAGCCCCAGCATTTT. Its protein is CASSQYTGGDQPQHF. The chain carries TRBV16 and TRBJ1-5, with TRBD1 matching 8 bases. CDR3 length: 15 amino acids. Germline-derived CDR1 and CDR2 are KGHSY and FQNENV. The V and J ends lost 1 base and 5 bases, in that order; junction bases with no gene match: 4.

Only a few counts were recorded for this clone. The chain recombines TRBV28 with TRBJ1-4, with D possibly TRBD1 on 6 matching bases. Germline CDR1 reads MDHEN; CDR2 reads SYDVKM. V was cut by 8 bases and J by 7 bases, with 14 bases left in between. The CDR3 consists of 13 residues. The CDR3 DNA is TGTGCCAGCGTCGAACAGGGAACTGAAAAACTGTTTTTT. Translation gives CASVEQGTEKLFF.

V gene TRBV19 combines with J gene TRBJ2-6; 8 nucleotides align to TRBD1. After removal of 7 bases from V and 1 base from J, the junction contained 12 bases not matched to a gene. This CDR3 spans 18 amino acids. Germline V gene sequence: CDR1 LNHDA, CDR2 SQIVND (reference sequence). In DNA, the CDR3 is TGTGCCAGTACCCTCTCGGGACAGGTCCCATCTGGGGCCAACGTCCTGACTTTC. Translating gives CASTLSGQVPSGANVLTF. Combining the CDR3 with reference TRBV19 and TRBJ2-6 gives the whole variable domain DGGITQSPKYLFRKEGQNVTLSCEQNLNHDAMYWYRQDPGQGLRLIYYSQIVNDFQKGDIAEGYSVSREKKESFPLTVTSAQKNPTAFYLCASTLSGQVPSGANVLTFGAGSRLTVL.

The rearrangement links TRBV9 to TRBJ1-1; 7 positions agree with TRBD1. CDR3 length: 15 amino acids. The junction had 5 bases not matched to a gene; V was cut back by 3 bases and J by 0 bases. CDR1 and CDR2 from the germline V gene are SGDLS and YYNGEE. DNA for the CDR3: TGTGCCAGCAGCGGGGGACAGACGATGAACACTGAAGCTTTCTTT. Protein sequence: CASSGGQTMNTEAFF.

The table lists this clone with a count of one. The chain uses TRBV4-1 and TRBJ2-5; 9 bases line up with TRBD1. CDR3 length equals 15 residues. Trimming took 1 base from V and 5 from J; bases not matched to a gene: 5. Germline CDR1 and CDR2: MGHRA and YSYEKL. The CDR3 here is CASSQATGGYETQYF. The CDR3 region has the DNA TGCGCCAGCAGCCAAGCCACAGGGGGCTACGAGACCCAGTACTTC.

The V and J genes are TRBV2 and TRBJ2-3; 11 bases align to TRBD2. The junction had 5 bases not matched to a gene; V was cut back by 4 bases and J by 5 bases. CDR3 length equals 15 residues. Germline V gene sequence: CDR1 SNHLY, CDR2 FYNNEI. CDR3 in DNA: TGTGCCAGCAGTGGAAACCTAGCGGGAGGAGATACGCAGTATTTT. Amino acid sequence: CASSGNLAGGDTQYF.

V and J are TRBV19 and TRBJ2-3; TRBD1 matches 8 bases. V was pared by 6 bases and J by 2 bases, with 1 base of the junction left unmatched. CDR3 length: 13 residues. Germline V gene lookup returns CDR1 LNHDA and CDR2 SQIVND (reference sequence). The CDR3 spells CASSRGHTDTQYF. The CDR3 DNA is TGTGCCAGTAGCAGGGGGCACACAGATACGCAGTATTTT.

This clone was picked up one time. The chain couples TRBV6-5 to TRBJ2-7, with D maybe TRBD2 (5 bases). CDR3 length: 13 residues. V shed 4 bases and J shed 4 bases, with 11 bases lying between them. CDR1 is MNHEY, CDR2 SVGAGI, per germline. CDR3: CASSFGVVYEQYF. The CDR3 region has the DNA TGTGCCAGCAGTTTCGGGGTAGTGTACGAGCAGTACTTC.

This clone was counted once. This chain links TRBV2 with TRBJ1-5; possible D gene TRBD1, 6 bases. V was clipped by 7 bases and J by 4 bases, with 14 bases between them. The CDR3 has 14 amino acids. The germline gives CDR1 SNHLY, CDR2 FYNNEI. CDR3 in amino acids: CASNIQGSNQPQHF. Here the CDR3 DNA reads TGTGCCAGCAATATACAGGGATCGAATCAGCCCCAGCATTTT.

This chain links TRBV9 with TRBJ2-1, with a weak D call TRBD2 (5 bases). V gave up 0 bases and J gave up 6 bases, with 10 bases separating them. This CDR3 comprises 14 residues. The germline V gene encodes CDR1 SGDLS and CDR2 YYNGEE. DNA of the CDR3: TGTGCCAGCAGCGTAGCGCTAGCCGTCAATGAGCAGTTCTTC. Its protein is CASSVALAVNEQFF.

J is TRBJ1-1 and V is TRBV7-6; 7 nucleotides match TRBD1. Per the germline V gene, CDR1 is SGHVS and CDR2 is FNYEAQ. The CDR3 is made up of 15 amino acids. V shed 0 bases and J 3 bases; nucleotides not matched to a gene: 4. The CDR3 DNA is TGTGCCAGCAGCTTAGCAACAGGGGTGGACACTGAAGCTTTCTTT. Amino acid sequence: CASSLATGVDTEAFF.

This rearrangement joins TRBV7-2 to TRBJ1-2; 9 bases line up with TRBD1. Germline V gene data show CDR1 as SGHTA and CDR2 as FQGNSA. This CDR3 spans 17 amino acids. J gave up 3 bases and V 7 bases, and 15 bases lay outside the gene matches. In DNA, the CDR3 is TGTGCCAGCACCTCCAGGGGTGGGACAGGGCTTTACTATGGCTACACCTTC. The encoded protein is CASTSRGGTGLYYGYTF.

In DNA, the CDR3 is TGTGCCAGCAGCCCACAGGGGAACACTGAAGCTTTCTTT. The encoded protein is CASSPQGNTEAFF. The chain combines TRBV9 with TRBJ1-1; D perhaps matches TRBD1 (6 bases). Germline V CDR1 and CDR2: SGDLS, YYNGEE. The CDR3 runs 13 residues. V was trimmed by 4 bases and J by 1 base, leaving 8 bases between them.

V and J are TRBV3-1 (or the pseudogene TRBV3-2) and TRBJ1-1, with TRBD1 as a possible D gene (5 bases). The V gene lost 10 bases and the J gene lost 0 bases, with 15 bases spanning the gap. The CDR3 totals 14 residues. Germline CDR1 and CDR2: LGHDT and YNNKEL (reference sequence). CDR3 in amino acids: CATSPGHVNTEAFF. In DNA form, the CDR3 reads TGTGCCACCTCCCCCGGACACGTGAACACTGAAGCTTTCTTT.

This clone came up once. The V and J genes are TRBV29-1 and TRBJ2-7; 10 bases agree with TRBD2. The CDR3 is 15 amino acids. The J segment lost 2 bases and the V segment lost 3 bases, leaving 7 bases of the junction unmatched. Germline V gene data show CDR1 as SQVTM and CDR2 as ANQGSEA. This CDR3 reads CSVDVAGGSPYEQYF. The DNA of the CDR3 is TGCAGCGTTGACGTAGCGGGGGGTAGCCCCTACGAGCAGTACTTC.

This chain joins TRBV7-2 and TRBJ2-7, with 9 bases matching TRBD1. The CDR3 contains 15 residues. V dropped 5 bases and J dropped 2; count of bases not matched to a gene: 7. Per the germline V gene, CDR1 is SGHTA and CDR2 is FQGNSA. CDR3 in amino acids: CASSRTGAVAYEQYF. CDR3 sequence (DNA): TGTGCCAGCAGCCGGACAGGGGCCGTAGCCTACGAGCAGTACTTC.

J is TRBJ2-1 and V is TRBV19; TRBD1 agrees at 9 bases. Per germline, CDR1 LNHDA and CDR2 SQIVND (reference sequence). After removal of 5 bases from V and 1 base from J, the junction contained 6 bases not matched to a gene. There are 16 residues in the CDR3. The CDR3 DNA sequence: TGTGCCAGTAGTTCGTCCGGGACAGGGTCCTACAATGAGCAGTTCTTC. As protein: CASSSSGTGSYNEQFF.

V and J are TRBV7-2 and TRBJ1-1; 12 bases agree with TRBD1. The junction had 4 bases not matched to a gene; V was cut back by 5 bases and J by 12 bases. CDR1 and CDR2 from the germline V gene are SGHTA and FQGNSA. This CDR3 is built from 12 residues. CDR3 in amino acids: CASSPGQGATFF. The CDR3 coding sequence is TGTGCCAGCAGCCCGGGACAGGGGGCAACTTTCTTT.

The J gene is TRBJ1-1, the V gene TRBV5-4; D possibly corresponds to TRBD1 (6 bases). The V end lost 9 bases, the J end lost 11 bases, and 14 bases lay between the germline ends. CDR3 length equals 10 residues. Germline CDR1 SGHNT, CDR2 YYREEE (reference sequence). The CDR3: CATPGVVAFF. CDR3 bases: TGTGCCACCCCAGGGGTCGTTGCTTTCTTT.

About this clone itself: Other nucleotide sequences in the sample specify the same CDR3. The CDR3 here is CASSPRRGQPQHF. The CDR3 DNA sequence: TGTGCCAGCAGCCCCCGGAGGGGCCAGCCCCAGCATTTT. The rearrangement joins TRBV5-8 to TRBJ1-5, with TRBD1 as a possible D gene (5 bases). Between the trimmed V and J ends, which lost 4 bases and 7 bases, there was a span of 12 bases. The V gene's germline CDR1 is SGHTS and CDR2 YDEGEE. This CDR3 comprises 13 residues.

The chain couples TRBV4-2 to TRBJ1-2; D gene unclear. The CDR3 is made up of 15 amino acids. Deletions cut 0 bases from V and 4 bases from J, with 12 bases between. Germline V lookup: CDR1 LGHNA, CDR2 YNFKEQ. CDR3 coding DNA: TGTGCCAGCAGCCAAGAATCTGAGGGCACCTATGGCTACACCTTC. Translating gives CASSQESEGTYGYTF.